The sequence of this T cell receptor (beta chain) was determined in a study of blood T cell repertoires in COVID-19. Patients at the Seattle site were enrolled during active infection and followed longitudinally. The authors' processing: Reference gene primer amplification gave nucleated cell count estimates. Sequencing was performed with immunoSEQ multiplex PCR; in TCRdb, only in-frame clones are kept and a portion is missing. The DNA gave D and trimming, while V, J and clone size come from that table. Of some 140,000 clones detected, about 76% appear once; the ten largest clones hold roughly 5.1%. CDR1 and CDR2 (germline): MNHEY, SMNVEV (reference sequence). CDR3 length equals 15 residues. The V segment lost 6 bases and the J segment 0 bases; nucleotides outside the gene matches: 6.

The genes are TRBV27 and TRBJ2-7; 9 bases map to TRBD1. What was sequenced was peripheral blood. The sequence derives from a woman in her 70s with COVID-19, enrolled during active disease. Written as DNA, the CDR3 is TGTGCCAGCAGCGCCGGGACAGGGCGCTCCTACGAGCAGTACTTC. Translated: CASSAGTGRSYEQYF.